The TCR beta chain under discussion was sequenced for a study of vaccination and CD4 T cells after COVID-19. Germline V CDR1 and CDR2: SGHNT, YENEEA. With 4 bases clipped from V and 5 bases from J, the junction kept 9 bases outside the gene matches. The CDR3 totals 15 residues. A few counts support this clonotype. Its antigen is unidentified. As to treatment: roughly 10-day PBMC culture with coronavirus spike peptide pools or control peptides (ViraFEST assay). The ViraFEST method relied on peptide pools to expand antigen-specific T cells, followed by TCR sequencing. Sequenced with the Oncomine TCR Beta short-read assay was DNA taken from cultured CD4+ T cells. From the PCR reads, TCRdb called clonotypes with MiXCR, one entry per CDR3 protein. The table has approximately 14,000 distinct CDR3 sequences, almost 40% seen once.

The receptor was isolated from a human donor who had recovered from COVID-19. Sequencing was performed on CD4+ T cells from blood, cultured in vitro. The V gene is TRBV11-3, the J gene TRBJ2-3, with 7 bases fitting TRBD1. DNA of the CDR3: TGTGCCAGCAGCTCCCGGACAGGATCTATAGATACGCAGTATTTT. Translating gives CASSSRTGSIDTQYF.